This record covers a single T cell receptor beta chain. The antigen is unknown. The CDR3 spans 16 residues. Germline V CDR1 and CDR2: MDHEN, SYDVKM. The germline V and J ends were trimmed by 5 bases and 6 bases, with 21 bases remaining between them. This sample is part of a study of graft-versus-host responses after intestinal transplantation. Study-level information: Anti-thymocyte globulin was used for induction in all recipients, who then took tacrolimus and steroids for roughly three years. Broader study findings: In recipient marrow, GvH clones were found, and some appeared first in ileum or blood. Early after transplant, HvG declines were associated with peak levels of circulating GvH clones.

Generated by immunoSEQ multiplex PCR, the TCRdb table keeps only in-frame clones and is missing some. The sample yields tens of thousands of clones, approximately 90% seen once. This receptor was taken from a human patient who received an intestinal transplant, so some T cells may come from the graft donor. This material consisted of PBMCs, taken 26 days after transplant. The chain is built from TRBV28 and TRBJ2-3; D may be TRBD1 (6 bases). The CDR3 DNA sequence: TGTGCCAGCAGTACGAGACAGGACCTCTCGATGGATACGCAGTATTTT. Protein product: CASSTRQDLSMDTQYF. The whole variable domain, remainder taken from reference TRBV28 and TRBJ2-3, is DVKVTQSSRYLVKRTGEKVFLECVQDMDHENMFWYRQDPGLGLRLIYFSYDVKMKEKGDIPEGYSVSREKKERFSLILESASTNQTSMYLCASSTRQDLSMDTQYFGPGTRLTVL.